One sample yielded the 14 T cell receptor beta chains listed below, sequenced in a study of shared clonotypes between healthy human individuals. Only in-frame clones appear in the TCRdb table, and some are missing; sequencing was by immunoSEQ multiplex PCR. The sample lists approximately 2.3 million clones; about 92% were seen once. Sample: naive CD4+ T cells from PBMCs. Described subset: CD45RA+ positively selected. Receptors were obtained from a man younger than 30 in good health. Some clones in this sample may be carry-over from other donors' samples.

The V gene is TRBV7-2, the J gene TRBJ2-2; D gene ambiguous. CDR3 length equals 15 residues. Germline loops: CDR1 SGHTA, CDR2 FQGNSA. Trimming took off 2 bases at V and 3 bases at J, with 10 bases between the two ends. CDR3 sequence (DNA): TGTGCCAGCAGCTTATTTAAACGGTACACCGGGGAGCTGTTTTTT. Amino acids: CASSLFKRYTGELFF.

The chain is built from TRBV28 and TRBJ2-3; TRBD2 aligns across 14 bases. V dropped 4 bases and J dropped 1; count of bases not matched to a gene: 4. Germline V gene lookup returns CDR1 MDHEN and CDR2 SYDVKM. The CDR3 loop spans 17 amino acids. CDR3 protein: CASSSGGLAGGTDTQYF. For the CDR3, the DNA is TGTGCCAGCAGTTCGGGGGGACTAGCGGGAGGCACAGATACGCAGTATTTT.

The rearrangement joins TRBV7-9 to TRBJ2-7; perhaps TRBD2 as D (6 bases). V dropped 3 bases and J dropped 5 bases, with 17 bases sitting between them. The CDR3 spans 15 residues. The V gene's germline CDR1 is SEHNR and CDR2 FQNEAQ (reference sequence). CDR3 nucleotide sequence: TGTGCCAGCAGCTTGAACGGCGGAGGGGTGGACGAGCAGTACTTC. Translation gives CASSLNGGGVDEQYF.

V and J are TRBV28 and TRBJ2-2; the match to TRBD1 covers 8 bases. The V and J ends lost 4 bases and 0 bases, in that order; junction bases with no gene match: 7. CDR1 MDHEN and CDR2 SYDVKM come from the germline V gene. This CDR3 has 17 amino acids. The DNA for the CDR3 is TGTGCCAGCAGTTCCGGACAGGGATTAACGAACACCGGGGAGCTGTTTTTT. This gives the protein CASSSGQGLTNTGELFF.

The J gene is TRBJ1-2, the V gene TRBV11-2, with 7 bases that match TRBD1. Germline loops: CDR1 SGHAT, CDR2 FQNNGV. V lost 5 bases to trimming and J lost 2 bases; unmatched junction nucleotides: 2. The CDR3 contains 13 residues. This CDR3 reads CASSRRGNYGYTF. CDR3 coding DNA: TGTGCCAGCAGCCGCAGGGGGAACTATGGCTACACCTTC.

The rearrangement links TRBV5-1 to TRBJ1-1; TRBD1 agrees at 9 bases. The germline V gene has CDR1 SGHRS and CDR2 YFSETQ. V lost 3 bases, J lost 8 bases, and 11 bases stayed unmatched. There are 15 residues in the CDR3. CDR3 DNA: TGCGCCAGCAGCTCAACCGGGACAGGGAAGTCGGAAGCTTTCTTT. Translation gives CASSSTGTGKSEAFF.

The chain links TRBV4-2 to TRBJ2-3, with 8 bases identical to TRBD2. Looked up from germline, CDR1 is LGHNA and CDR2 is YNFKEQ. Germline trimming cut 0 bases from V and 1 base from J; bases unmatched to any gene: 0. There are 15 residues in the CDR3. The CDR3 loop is CASSQETSGTDTQYF. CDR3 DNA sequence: TGTGCCAGCAGCCAAGAGACTAGCGGCACAGATACGCAGTATTTT.

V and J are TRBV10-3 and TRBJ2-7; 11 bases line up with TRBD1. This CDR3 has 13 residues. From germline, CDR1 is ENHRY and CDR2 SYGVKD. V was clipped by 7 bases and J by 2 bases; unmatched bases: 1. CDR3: CAIKGQGAYEQYF. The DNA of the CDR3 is TGTGCCATCAAGGGACAGGGGGCCTACGAGCAGTACTTC.

Here the CDR3 DNA reads TGTGCCAGCAGGACCGGGACTCCCGCGTATGGCTACACCTTC. Translated, it gives CASRTGTPAYGYTF. J is TRBJ1-2 and V is TRBV27, with D possibly matching TRBD1 (5 bases). CDR3 length: 14 amino acids. The germline V gene has CDR1 MNHEY and CDR2 SMNVEV (reference sequence). V was pared by 6 bases and J by 5 bases, with 16 bases between.

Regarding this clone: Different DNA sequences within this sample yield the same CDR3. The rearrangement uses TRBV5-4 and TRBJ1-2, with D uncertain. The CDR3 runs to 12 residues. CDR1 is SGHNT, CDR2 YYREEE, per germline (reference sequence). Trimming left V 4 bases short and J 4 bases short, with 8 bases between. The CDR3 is CASSLEGYGYTF. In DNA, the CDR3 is TGTGCCAGCAGCCTGGAGGGCTATGGCTACACCTTC. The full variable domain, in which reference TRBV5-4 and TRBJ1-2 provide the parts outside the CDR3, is ETGVTQSPTHLIKTRGQQVTLRCSSQSGHNTVSWYQQALGQGPQFIFQYYREEENGRGNFPPRFSGLQFPNYSSELNVNALELDDSALYLCASSLEGYGYTFGSGTRLTVV.

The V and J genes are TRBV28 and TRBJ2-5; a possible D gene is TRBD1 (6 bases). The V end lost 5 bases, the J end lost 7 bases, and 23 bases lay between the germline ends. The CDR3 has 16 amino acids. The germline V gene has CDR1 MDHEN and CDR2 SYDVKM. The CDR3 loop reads CASSPPTTERGGTQYF. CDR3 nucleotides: TGTGCCAGCAGTCCACCTACGACCGAAAGAGGGGGGACCCAGTACTTC. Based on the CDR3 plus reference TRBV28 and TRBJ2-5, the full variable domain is DVKVTQSSRYLVKRTGEKVFLECVQDMDHENMFWYRQDPGLGLRLIYFSYDVKMKEKGDIPEGYSVSREKKERFSLILESASTNQTSMYLCASSPPTTERGGTQYFGPGTRLLVL.

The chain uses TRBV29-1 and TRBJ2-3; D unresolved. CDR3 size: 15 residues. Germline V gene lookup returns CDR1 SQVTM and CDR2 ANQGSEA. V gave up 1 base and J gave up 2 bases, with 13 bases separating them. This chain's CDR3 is CSVEGHLSLTDTQYF. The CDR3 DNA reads TGCAGCGTTGAAGGACACCTAAGTCTCACAGATACGCAGTATTTT.

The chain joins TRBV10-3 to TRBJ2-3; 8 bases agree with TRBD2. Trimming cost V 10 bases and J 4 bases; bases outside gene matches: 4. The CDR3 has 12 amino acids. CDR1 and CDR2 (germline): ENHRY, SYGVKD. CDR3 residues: CATDGGADTQYF. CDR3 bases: TGTGCCACCGACGGGGGGGCAGATACGCAGTATTTT.

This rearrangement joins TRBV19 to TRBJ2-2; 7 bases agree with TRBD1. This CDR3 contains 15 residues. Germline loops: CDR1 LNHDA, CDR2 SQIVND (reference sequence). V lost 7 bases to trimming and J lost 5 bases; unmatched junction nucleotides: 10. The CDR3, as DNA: TGTGCCAGTAATTCTGCTTACAGGGGAACCGGGGAGCTGTTTTTT. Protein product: CASNSAYRGTGELFF.